This T cell receptor (beta chain) was obtained from a study of blood T cell repertoires in COVID-19. Background on the study: Both acute and convalescent COVID-19 samples were obtained from the United States, Italy and Spain.

Germline V gene data show CDR1 as LGHNA and CDR2 as YSLEER. The germline V and J ends were trimmed by 3 bases and 7 bases, with 16 bases remaining between them. This CDR3 region has 16 residues. The method was immunoSEQ multiplex PCR; TCRdb's version includes in-frame clones alone and lacks a portion of them. The sample shows over 95,000 clones, around 83% of them seen only once. Sequencing used peripheral blood. The sequence came from a woman aged 55-70 years with COVID-19, enrolled during active disease. The rearrangement uses TRBV4-3 and TRBJ1-6, with TRBD1 as a possible D gene (6 bases). The CDR3 DNA follows: TGCGCCAGCAGCCAGCTAGGGGGTCCGGGGAATTCACCCCTCCACTTT. It specifies CASSQLGGPGNSPLHF.